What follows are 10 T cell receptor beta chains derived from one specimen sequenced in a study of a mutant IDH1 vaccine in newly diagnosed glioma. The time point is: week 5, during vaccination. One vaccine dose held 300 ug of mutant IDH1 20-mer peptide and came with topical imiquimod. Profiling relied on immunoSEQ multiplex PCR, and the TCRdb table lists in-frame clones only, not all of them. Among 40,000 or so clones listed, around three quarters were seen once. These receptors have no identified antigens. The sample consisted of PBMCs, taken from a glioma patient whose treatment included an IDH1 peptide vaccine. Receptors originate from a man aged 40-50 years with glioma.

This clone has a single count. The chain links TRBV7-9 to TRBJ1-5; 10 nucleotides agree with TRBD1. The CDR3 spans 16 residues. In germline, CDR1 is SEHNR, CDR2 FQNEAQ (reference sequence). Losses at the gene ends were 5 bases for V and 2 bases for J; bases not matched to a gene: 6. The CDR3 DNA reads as TGTGCCAGCAGCAGAGGACAGGGGGATGGCAATCAGCCCCAGCATTTT. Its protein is CASSRGQGDGNQPQHF.

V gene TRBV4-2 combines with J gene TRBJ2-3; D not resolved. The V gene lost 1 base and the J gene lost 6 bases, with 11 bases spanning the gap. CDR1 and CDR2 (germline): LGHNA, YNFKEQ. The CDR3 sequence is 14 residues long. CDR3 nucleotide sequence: TGTGCCAGCAGCCAAGTGGGGAACTCCGATACGCAGTATTTT. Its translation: CASSQVGNSDTQYF.

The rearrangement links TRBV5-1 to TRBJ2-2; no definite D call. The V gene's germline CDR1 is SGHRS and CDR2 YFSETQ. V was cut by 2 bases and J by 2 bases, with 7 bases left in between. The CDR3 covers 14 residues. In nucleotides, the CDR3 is TGCGCCAGCAGCTTTACTCCCAACACCGGGGAGCTGTTTTTT. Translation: CASSFTPNTGELFF.

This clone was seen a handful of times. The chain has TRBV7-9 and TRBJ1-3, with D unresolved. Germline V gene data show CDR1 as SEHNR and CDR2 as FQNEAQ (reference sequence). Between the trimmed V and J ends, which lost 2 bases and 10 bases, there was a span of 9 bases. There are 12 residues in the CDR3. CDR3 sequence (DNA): TGTGCCAGCAGCTTAAAGGAGAGGACCATATATTTT. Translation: CASSLKERTIYF.

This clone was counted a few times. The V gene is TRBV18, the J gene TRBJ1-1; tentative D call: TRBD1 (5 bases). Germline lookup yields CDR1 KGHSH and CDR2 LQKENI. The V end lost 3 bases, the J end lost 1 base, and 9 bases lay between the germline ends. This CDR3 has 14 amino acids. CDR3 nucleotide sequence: TGTGCCAGCTCACCGGGGCAGTGGAACACTGAAGCTTTCTTT. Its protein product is CASSPGQWNTEAFF.

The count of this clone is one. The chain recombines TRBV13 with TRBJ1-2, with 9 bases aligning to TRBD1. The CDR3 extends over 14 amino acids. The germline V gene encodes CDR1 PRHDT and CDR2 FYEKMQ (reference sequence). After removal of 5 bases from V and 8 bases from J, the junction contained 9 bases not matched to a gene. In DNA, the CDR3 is TGTGCCAGCAGCGCAACCCCGGACAGGGGAGGCTACACCTTC. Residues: CASSATPDRGGYTF.

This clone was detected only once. CDR3 in amino acids: CASSYLPGPSYGYTF. In nucleotides, the CDR3 is TGTGCCAGCAGTTACTTACCGGGACCCAGCTATGGCTACACCTTC. The chain couples TRBV6-5 to TRBJ1-2; a possible D gene is TRBD1 (5 bases). This CDR3 has 15 amino acids. The V gene's germline CDR1 is MNHEY and CDR2 SVGAGI. V dropped 1 base and J dropped 4 bases, with 13 bases sitting between them.

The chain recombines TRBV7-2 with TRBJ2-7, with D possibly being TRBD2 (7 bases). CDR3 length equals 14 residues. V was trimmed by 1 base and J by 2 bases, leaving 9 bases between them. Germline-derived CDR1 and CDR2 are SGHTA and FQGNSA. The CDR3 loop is CASSLDGGPYEQYF. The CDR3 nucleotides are TGTGCCAGCAGCTTAGACGGGGGGCCCTACGAGCAGTACTTC.

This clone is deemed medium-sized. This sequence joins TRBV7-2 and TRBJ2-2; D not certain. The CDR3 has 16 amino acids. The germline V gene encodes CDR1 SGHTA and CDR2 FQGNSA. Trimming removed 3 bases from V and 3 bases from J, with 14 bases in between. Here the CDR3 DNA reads TGTGCCAGCAGCTTTCGATCACCTAGGGACACCGGGGAGCTGTTTTTT. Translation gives CASSFRSPRDTGELFF. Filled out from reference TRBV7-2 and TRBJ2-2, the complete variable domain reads GAGVSQSPSNKVTEKGKDVELRCDPISGHTALYWYRQSLGQGLEFLIYFQGNSAPDKSGLPSDRFSAERTGGSVSTLTIQRTQQEDSAVYLCASSFRSPRDTGELFFGEGSRLTVL.

CDR3 region: CASSPIRDGRGWSPLHF. CDR3 DNA sequence: TGTGCCAGCAGCCCCATACGGGACGGCCGGGGGTGGTCACCCCTCCACTTT. V gene TRBV5-6 combines with J gene TRBJ1-6; weak D call: TRBD1 (5 bases). CDR1 SGHDT and CDR2 YYEEEE come from the germline V gene. The CDR3 runs to 17 residues. Between the trimmed V and J ends, which lost 4 bases and 10 bases, there was a span of 24 bases.